The 30 T cell receptor beta chains below were found in one sample sequenced in a study of CD8+ T cells in alopecia areata. Sequencing used cDNA as its template, made by extracting RNA and reverse transcribing it. Using immunoSEQ multiplex PCR, the repertoire was profiled, and TCRdb retains in-frame clones only, with some absent. In the table there are more than 90,000 clones, less than 45% of which are singletons. Sequencing input: CD4+ T cells sorted from blood. The receptors derive from a human donor with alopecia areata.

This clone has a single count. The rearrangement joins TRBV4-3 to TRBJ2-2, with TRBD2 matching over 8 bases. CDR3 length equals 17 residues. V dropped 0 bases and J dropped 1; count of bases not matched to a gene: 4. CDR1 is LGHNA and CDR2 is YSLEER in the germline V gene. The CDR3 DNA is TGCGCCAGCAGCCAAGATCCGGGGGGGAGGAACACCGGGGAGCTGTTTTTT. Translation: CASSQDPGGRNTGELFF.

This clone was counted only a few times. This chain links TRBV11-2 with TRBJ2-3, with D maybe TRBD2 (5 bases). The CDR3 length is 12 residues. V dropped 6 bases and J dropped 5 bases, with 9 bases sitting between them. CDR1 is SGHAT and CDR2 is FQNNGV in the germline V gene. CDR3 sequence reads: CASRHSGDTQYF. CDR3 sequence (DNA): TGTGCCAGCAGACACAGCGGAGATACGCAGTATTTT.

The CDR3: CASSLAGDSPLHF. CDR3 bases: TGTGCCAGCAGCTTAGCAGGGGATTCACCCCTCCACTTT. This sequence joins TRBV7-6 and TRBJ1-6; a weak D match, TRBD1 (5 bases). V lost 0 bases to trimming and J lost 8 bases, with 5 bases between them. This CDR3 is 13 amino acids long. Germline assignment: CDR1 SGHVS and CDR2 FNYEAQ.

The chain couples TRBV29-1 to TRBJ2-5; TRBD1 is a possible D gene (5 bases). From germline, CDR1 is SQVTM and CDR2 ANQGSEA. V lost 6 bases to trimming and J lost 5 bases, with 16 bases between them. The CDR3 is made up of 13 amino acids. This CDR3 reads CSVGLLREETQYF. CDR3 nucleotides: TGCAGCGTGGGGCTGCTCAGAGAGGAGACCCAGTACTTC.

Here the CDR3 reads CASSHPISGTSGGEETQYF. Here the CDR3 DNA reads TGCGCCAGCAGTCACCCGATCTCCGGGACTAGCGGGGGGGAGGAGACCCAGTACTTC. V and J are TRBV23-1 and TRBJ2-5; 16 nucleotides line up with TRBD2. TRBV23-1 carries the ORF label, with uncertain function. V trimming: 3 bases; J trimming: 5 bases; junction bases outside the gene matches: 12. The CDR3 totals 19 residues.

The J gene is TRBJ2-2, the V gene TRBV7-9; D gene ambiguous. Germline CDR1 SEHNR, CDR2 FQNEAQ (reference sequence). The CDR3 length is 12 residues. V lost 3 bases, J lost 5 bases, and 4 bases lay in between. The CDR3 is CASSLDTGELFF. Written as DNA, the CDR3 is TGTGCCAGCAGCTTGGATACCGGGGAGCTGTTTTTT.

The chain carries TRBV5-1 and TRBJ2-1; no clear D. This CDR3 is 14 amino acids long. V was trimmed by 0 bases and J by 7 bases, leaving 11 bases between them. Germline assignment: CDR1 SGHRS and CDR2 YFSETQ. In DNA form, the CDR3 reads TGCGCCAGCAGCTTGGCCTCGGGCCAGAATGAGCAGTTCTTC. Amino acids: CASSLASGQNEQFF.

The chain employs TRBV30 and TRBJ2-1, with D perhaps matching TRBD2 (6 bases). The germline V gene encodes CDR1 GTSNPN and CDR2 SVGIG (reference sequence). The CDR3 extends over 12 amino acids. CDR3 residues: CAGGRGFNEQFF. The DNA for the CDR3 is TGTGCAGGTGGGCGGGGTTTCAATGAGCAGTTCTTC.

V gene TRBV28 combines with J gene TRBJ2-5, with D unclear. V lost 6 bases and J 5 bases, leaving 10 bases between the germline ends. Germline V gene sequence: CDR1 MDHEN, CDR2 SYDVKM. The CDR3 spans 12 residues. This chain's CDR3 is CASSTPRETQYF. DNA for the CDR3: TGTGCCAGCAGCACCCCCCGGGAGACCCAGTACTTC. Full variable domain (outside the CDR3, taken from reference TRBV28 and TRBJ2-5): DVKVTQSSRYLVKRTGEKVFLECVQDMDHENMFWYRQDPGLGLRLIYFSYDVKMKEKGDIPEGYSVSREKKERFSLILESASTNQTSMYLCASSTPRETQYFGPGTRLLVL.

CDR3 amino acids: CASSQPGTGGETQYF. The CDR3 DNA follows: TGTGCCAGCAGCCAACCCGGGACAGGGGGAGAGACCCAGTACTTC. V gene TRBV4-2 combines with J gene TRBJ2-5, with TRBD1 matching 11 bases. The CDR3 consists of 15 residues. With 2 bases clipped from V and 4 bases from J, the junction kept 3 bases outside the gene matches. The germline CDR1 and CDR2 sequences are LGHNA and YNFKEQ.

This clone was counted a single time. The CDR3 spells CAWSVSWNEQFF. In DNA, the CDR3 is TGTGCCTGGAGTGTATCTTGGAATGAGCAGTTCTTC. This chain connects TRBV30 to TRBJ2-1; D unresolved. The CDR3 loop spans 12 amino acids. Trimming shortened V by 0 bases and J by 7 bases, and 7 bases separated the two germline ends. In germline, CDR1 is GTSNPN, CDR2 SVGIG (reference sequence).

This clone was counted between two and nine times. The gene calls are TRBV6-6 and TRBJ2-7; TRBD1 matches 11 bases. V dropped 7 bases and J dropped 3; count of bases not matched to a gene: 5. Germline loops: CDR1 MNHNY, CDR2 SVGAGI (reference sequence). CDR3 size: 14 residues. The CDR3 sequence: CASTKGQGGYEQYF. CDR3 nucleotides: TGTGCCAGCACCAAGGGACAGGGGGGCTACGAGCAGTACTTC.

The rearrangement links TRBV4-3 to TRBJ2-6; 7 positions agree with TRBD2. The V and J ends lost 1 base and 2 bases, in that order; junction bases with no gene match: 2. The CDR3 totals 16 residues. Germline lookup yields CDR1 LGHNA and CDR2 YSLEER. In DNA form, the CDR3 reads TGCGCCAGCAGCCAAGTGGCGGGGGCTGGGGCCAACGTCCTGACTTTC. Translating it yields CASSQVAGAGANVLTF.

The chain carries TRBV7-8 and TRBJ2-7; D might be TRBD1 (5 bases). CDR3 length: 14 amino acids. The V gene lost 5 bases and the J gene lost 5 bases, with 16 bases spanning the gap. The germline gives CDR1 SGHVS, CDR2 FQNEAQ. In DNA, the CDR3 is TGTGCCAGCAGCGTGACCCGTAGGGGCAACGAGCAGTACTTC. Translating gives CASSVTRRGNEQYF.

The V and J genes are TRBV6-5 and TRBJ2-2; D remains ambiguous. With 6 bases removed from V and 0 bases from J, the gap between germline ends came to 2 bases. Germline-derived CDR1 and CDR2 are MNHEY and SVGAGI. CDR3 length: 12 amino acids. DNA for the CDR3: TGTGCCAGCAGGCCGAACACCGGGGAGCTGTTTTTT. It specifies CASRPNTGELFF.

V is TRBV27 and J is TRBJ1-5; TRBD1 is a possible D gene (5 bases). CDR1 and CDR2 from the germline V gene are MNHEY and SMNVEV (reference sequence). V was cut by 4 bases and J by 3 bases, with 7 bases left in between. The CDR3 consists of 13 residues. CDR3 sequence reads: CASSWGYNQPQHF. The CDR3 nucleotides read TGTGCCAGCAGTTGGGGGTACAATCAGCCCCAGCATTTT.

This chain links TRBV4-3 with TRBJ1-1; D is unresolved. CDR3 length: 14 residues. The germline gives CDR1 LGHNA, CDR2 YSLEER. V shed 0 bases and J shed 1 base, with 6 bases lying between them. CDR3: CASSQDPENTEAFF. The CDR3 coding sequence is TGCGCCAGCAGCCAAGATCCAGAGAACACTGAAGCTTTCTTT.

This clone appeared a few times. This chain connects TRBV29-1 to TRBJ2-3, with D uncertain. The ends were cut back, 7 bases at V and 0 bases at J, with 8 bases in the middle. The CDR3 extends over 12 amino acids. Germline V CDR1 and CDR2: SQVTM, ANQGSEA. The CDR3 loop reads CSGWPSTDTQYF. Written as DNA, the CDR3 is TGCAGCGGCTGGCCCAGCACAGATACGCAGTATTTT.

This clone was found once. V gene TRBV5-1 combines with J gene TRBJ2-4; 16 bases are a match to TRBD2. Germline V gene lookup returns CDR1 SGHRS and CDR2 YFSETQ. This CDR3 region has 16 residues. The J segment lost 6 bases and the V segment lost 3 bases, leaving 3 bases of the junction unmatched. CDR3 DNA: TGCGCCAGCAGCTCAGGGACTAGCGGGAGGGGAAACATTCAGTACTTC. Encoded protein: CASSSGTSGRGNIQYF. Complete variable domain (other parts from reference TRBV5-1 and TRBJ2-4): KAGVTQTPRYLIKTRGQQVTLSCSPISGHRSVSWYQQTPGQGLQFLFEYFSETQRNKGNFPGRFSGRQFSNSRSEMNVSTLELGDSALYLCASSSGTSGRGNIQYFGAGTRLSVL.

This chain links TRBV29-1 with TRBJ1-5; possible D gene TRBD1, 5 bases. CDR3 length: 14 residues. The germline V gene encodes CDR1 SQVTM and CDR2 ANQGSEA. V was clipped by 6 bases and J by 7 bases, with 19 bases between them. The CDR3 here is CSVTSRDPGQPQHF. The CDR3 nucleotides are TGCAGCGTCACCAGCCGGGACCCGGGACAGCCCCAGCATTTT.

The rearrangement uses TRBV7-3 and TRBJ1-5; D perhaps matches TRBD1 (5 bases). V shed 5 bases and J shed 9 bases, with 14 bases lying between them. The CDR3 is made up of 13 amino acids. Per the germline V gene, CDR1 is SGHTA and CDR2 is FQGTGA. Here the CDR3 reads CASSRDGVGPQHF. The CDR3 DNA is TGTGCCAGCAGCCGGGACGGAGTAGGGCCCCAGCATTTT.

This clone showed up just a few times. V usage is TRBV5-1 and J usage is TRBJ2-3; 7 nucleotides align to TRBD1. The CDR3 is made up of 15 amino acids. Germline trimming cut 2 bases from V and 4 bases from J; bases unmatched to any gene: 7. CDR1 is SGHRS, CDR2 YFSETQ, per germline. CDR3 in DNA: TGCGCCAGCAGCTTCCCGACAGGGATCGCAGATACGCAGTATTTT. This translates into CASSFPTGIADTQYF.

The gene calls are TRBV29-1 and TRBJ1-5, with TRBD1 matching 9 bases. CDR3 length equals 14 residues. Per the germline V gene, CDR1 is SQVTM and CDR2 is ANQGSEA. V was pared by 6 bases and J by 2 bases, with 5 bases of the junction left unmatched. Here the CDR3 DNA reads TGCAGCGTCCGGGACAGGGCTGGCAATCAGCCCCAGCATTTT. The encoded protein is CSVRDRAGNQPQHF.

In nucleotides, the CDR3 is TGTGCCAGCAGTGTCCAGGGGATAGCAAGTCAGCCCCAGCATTTT. Translated: CASSVQGIASQPQHF. The V and J genes are TRBV2 and TRBJ1-5; D is possibly TRBD1 (6 bases). The CDR3 sequence is 15 residues long. V was cut by 4 bases and J by 6 bases, with 16 bases left in between. Germline assignment: CDR1 SNHLY and CDR2 FYNNEI.

A few counts support this clone. The chain combines TRBV11-2 with TRBJ2-3, with unresolved D. The CDR3 loop spans 13 amino acids. The ends were cut back, 3 bases at V and 2 bases at J, with 6 bases in the middle. The germline CDR1 and CDR2 sequences are SGHAT and FQNNGV. CDR3 bases: TGTGCCAGCAGCTTCCGCCCCACAGATACGCAGTATTTT. It translates to CASSFRPTDTQYF.

This chain connects TRBV7-3 to TRBJ2-6; TRBD1 agrees at 7 bases. CDR3 length equals 17 residues. Trimming at V came to 4 bases and at J to 1 base, leaving 7 bases not matched to a gene. CDR1 and CDR2 from the germline V gene are SGHTA and FQGTGA. CDR3 in amino acids: CASSSKGATSGANVLTF. The DNA for the CDR3 is TGTGCCAGCAGCTCTAAGGGGGCTACGTCTGGGGCCAACGTCCTGACTTTC.

The CDR3 DNA sequence: TGTGCCAGCAGCCCGGGGGAGCGGGAGTACACAGATACGCAGTATTTT. Protein sequence: CASSPGEREYTDTQYF. The chain joins TRBV11-2 to TRBJ2-3; 8 bases are shared with TRBD2. This CDR3 has 16 amino acids. The V gene end was trimmed by 5 bases and the J gene end by 2 bases; junction bases not matched to a gene: 9. Germline CDR1 reads SGHAT; CDR2 reads FQNNGV.

CDR3 coding DNA: TGCGCCAGCGGGAAGGGAACTGGGGCCAACGTCCTGACTTTC. It translates to CASGKGTGANVLTF. The chain employs TRBV5-1 and TRBJ2-6; D is unclear. V was trimmed by 7 bases and J by 2 bases, leaving 10 bases between them. CDR1 is SGHRS, CDR2 YFSETQ, per germline. This CDR3 has 14 residues.

In the case of this clone: The same CDR3 can be traced to other DNA sequences in this sample. The genes are TRBV29-1 and TRBJ1-2; TRBD1 aligns across 8 bases. CDR3 length: 13 residues. V gave up 4 bases and J gave up 0 bases; unmatched junction bases: 1. From germline, CDR1 is SQVTM and CDR2 ANQGSEA. CDR3 amino acids: CSVGQGTNYGYTF. CDR3 DNA sequence: TGCAGCGTTGGACAGGGGACTAACTATGGCTACACCTTC.

The rearrangement uses TRBV5-1 and TRBJ1-1; no clear D. The CDR3 covers 13 residues. Trimming stripped 4 bases from V and 2 bases from J, with 9 bases between. Germline CDR1 reads SGHRS; CDR2 reads YFSETQ. Written as DNA, the CDR3 is TGCGCCAGCAGCATATCCGCTAACACTGAAGCTTTCTTT. The encoded protein is CASSISANTEAFF.